Below are 2 T cell receptor beta chains sequenced from a single sample in a study of shared T cell receptors in the human thymus. The table came from immunoSEQ multiplex PCR; TCRdb's copy has only in-frame clones and leaves some out. The sample has some 720,000 clones, around 89% seen once. These data also featured in a second study, about human thymus T cells.

The sample consisted of thymocytes. The receptor set was obtained from a boy younger than two with a congenital heart defect.

This sequence joins TRBV15 and TRBJ2-7, with 7 bases matching TRBD2. Trimming at V came to 8 bases and at J to 7 bases, leaving 14 bases not matched to a gene. CDR1 LNHNV and CDR2 YYDKDF come from the germline V gene (reference sequence). The CDR3 is 14 amino acids. The CDR3 region is CATGQASGPGEQYF. The CDR3 DNA reads as TGTGCCACCGGTCAGGCTAGCGGACCGGGGGAGCAGTACTTC.

The chain uses TRBV2 and TRBJ2-6, with 8 positions matching TRBD1. V shed 10 bases, J shed 1 base, and the junction held 9 bases outside the gene matches. CDR3 length equals 16 residues. CDR1 SNHLY and CDR2 FYNNEI come from the germline V gene. CDR3 sequence: CATAVQGVSGANVLTF. The CDR3 coding sequence is TGTGCCACCGCCGTACAGGGGGTATCTGGGGCCAACGTCCTGACTTTC.